The 25 T cell receptor beta chains in this list originate from one sample, sequenced in a study of blood T cells in healthy people across ages. The use of a sample-barcoded 5' primer and a J-beta primer mix characterized a second PCR of roughly 6 to 11 cycles. From the 5' RACE reads, TCRdb called clonotypes with MiXCR, one entry per CDR3 protein. The repertoire holds 1.5 million to 2 million distinct CDR3 sequences, with about 50% as singletons. The sample consisted of blood. These receptor sequences come from a woman aged 35 to 49 in good health.

A word on this clonotype: At one end, the junction sequence differs from germline, possibly due to a read error. This rearrangement joins TRBV4-3 to TRBJ2-1; D may be TRBD1 or TRBD2 (5 bases each). The CDR3 totals 15 residues. Germline V gives CDR1 LGHNA, CDR2 YSLEER. The CDR3 DNA is TGCGCCAGCAGCCAAGATTGGGGGATTAGCTATGAACAGTTCTTC. Protein: CASSQDWGISYEQFF.

This rearrangement joins TRBV5-1 to TRBJ2-1, with 7 bases lining up with TRBD2. The CDR3 runs to 15 residues. Germline lookup yields CDR1 SGHRS and CDR2 YFSETQ. The V segment lost 0 bases and the J segment 4 bases; nucleotides outside the gene matches: 4. The CDR3 bases are TGCGCCAGCAGCTTGGCCGGGACTAAGTACAATGAGCAGTTCTTC. Amino acids: CASSLAGTKYNEQFF.

CDR3 amino acids: CASSLAWGDSQYNEQFF. The CDR3 DNA is TGTGCCAGCAGCTTAGCTTGGGGGGATAGCCAATACAATGAGCAGTTCTTC. The chain recombines TRBV11-1 with TRBJ2-1, with D maybe TRBD2 (6 bases). This CDR3 has 17 amino acids. In germline, CDR1 is SGHAT, CDR2 FQDESV (reference sequence). V was trimmed by 0 bases and J by 4 bases, leaving 16 bases between them.

This chain connects TRBV29-1 to TRBJ2-1; 9 bases align to TRBD2. Germline assignment: CDR1 SQVTM and CDR2 ANQGSEA. The trim removed 4 bases at V and 0 bases at J, leaving 13 bases unmatched. The CDR3 sequence is 18 residues long. CDR3 bases: TGCAGCGTTGCTCGCCGTAGCGGGGGCTCGACCTCCTACAATGAGCAGTTCTTC. Amino acids: CSVARRSGGSTSYNEQFF.

The J gene is TRBJ2-4, the V gene TRBV6-6, with TRBD2 matching over 7 bases. Gene TRBJ2-7 matches the end of the DNA better, so the J call may be wrong. The CDR3 is 13 residues long. Germline CDR1 and CDR2: MNHNY and SVGAGI (reference sequence). DNA for the CDR3: TGTGCCAGTTCCGGGACTATAACGTACGAGCAGTACTTC. Translating it yields CASSGTITYEQYF.

This clonotype came up a few times. This chain joins TRBV27 and TRBJ2-7, with TRBD1 as a possible D gene (5 bases). This CDR3 has 13 residues. The germline V gene encodes CDR1 MNHEY and CDR2 SMNVEV (reference sequence). With 3 bases removed from V and 9 bases from J, the gap between germline ends came to 15 bases. The CDR3 spells CASSFGRGSGQYF. The CDR3 DNA follows: TGTGCCAGCAGTTTTGGAAGGGGCTCAGGGCAGTACTTC.

V and J are TRBV5-1 and TRBJ1-1; 9 nucleotides match TRBD1. The CDR3 totals 15 residues. The germline V gene has CDR1 SGHRS and CDR2 YFSETQ. V trimming: 4 bases; J trimming: 7 bases; junction bases outside the gene matches: 11. CDR3 sequence (DNA): TGCGCCAGCAGCCCCTGGACAGGGGAAGTTAATGAAGCTTTCTTT. Translating gives CASSPWTGEVNEAFF.

This sequence joins TRBV21-1 and TRBJ2-3; TRBD1 is taken as the D call from the table, unchecked against the DNA. TRBV21-1 is flagged as a pseudogene. The CDR3 is made up of 15 amino acids. The CDR3 region has the DNA TGTGCCAGCAGCATCAGGGGGCTACTCACAGATACGCAGTATTTT. This codes for CASSIRGLLTDTQYF.

This chain's CDR3 is CASSFETSKETQYF. CDR3 in DNA: TGTGCCAGCAGCTTCGAGACTAGCAAAGAGACCCAGTACTTC. The V gene is TRBV6-2 or TRBV6-3, the J gene TRBJ2-5; 7 bases match TRBD2. After removal of 6 bases from V and 3 bases from J, the junction contained 7 bases not matched to a gene. The CDR3 spans 14 residues. CDR1 is MNHEY and CDR2 is SVGEGT in the germline V gene.

The chain employs TRBV5-8 and TRBJ2-4, with a weak D call TRBD1 (7 bases). The end of the DNA fits TRBJ2-7 better, so the J call may be wrong. CDR1 is SGHTS, CDR2 YDEGEE, per germline. The CDR3 length is 18 residues. The CDR3 DNA sequence: TGTGCCAGCAGCTTGTTTATCAGGGGGGCTTTCTCCGGCTACGAGCAGTACTTC. Translated, it gives CASSLFIRGAFSGYEQYF.

The chain couples TRBV6-2 or TRBV6-3 to TRBJ1-2; the D gene is possibly TRBD1 (5 bases). From germline, CDR1 is MNHEY and CDR2 SVGEGT. The CDR3 has 15 residues. Trimming left V 6 bases short and J 5 bases short, with 19 bases between. The CDR3 loop reads CASSGPGTVVYGYTF. CDR3 nucleotides: TGTGCCAGCAGCGGCCCCGGGACTGTCGTTTATGGCTACACCTTC.

This sequence joins TRBV25-1 and TRBJ2-7; the D is unclear. Germline CDR1 is MGHDK and CDR2 is SYGVNS. This CDR3 has 13 residues. Trimming left V 8 bases short and J 3 bases short, with 14 bases between. CDR3: CASLRFLGYEQYF. CDR3 bases: TGTGCCAGCTTACGGTTTTTAGGCTACGAGCAGTACTTC.

This clonotype was counted between two and nine times. This chain joins TRBV27 and TRBJ2-1; TRBD1 matches at 8 bases. The CDR3 is 16 amino acids. Germline lookup yields CDR1 MNHEY and CDR2 SMNVEV (reference sequence). Trimming cost V 5 bases and J 6 bases; bases outside gene matches: 12. In nucleotides, the CDR3 is TGTGCCAGCAGTATCAGACAGGGACAGGTGTTCAATGAGCAGTTCTTC. This encodes CASSIRQGQVFNEQFF.

This clonotype showed up just a few times. This chain uses TRBV5-1 with TRBJ2-1, with D possibly TRBD1 on 6 matching bases. Germline CDR1 and CDR2: SGHRS and YFSETQ. The CDR3 is 15 residues long. The V end lost 0 bases, the J end lost 2 bases, and 9 bases lay between the germline ends. CDR3 nucleotides: TGCGCCAGCAGCTTGGACAGGGCCGCCTACAATGAGCAGTTCTTC. Residues: CASSLDRAAYNEQFF.

This rearrangement joins TRBV7-3 to TRBJ1-1, with TRBD1 as a possible D gene (5 bases). V was clipped by 5 bases and J by 4 bases, with 17 bases between them. This CDR3 is built from 15 residues. CDR1 is SGHTA, CDR2 FQGTGA, per germline. CDR3 in DNA: TGTGCCAGCAGCATCGCGGGGGGGGTACTCACTGAAGCTTTCTTT. Encoded protein: CASSIAGGVLTEAFF. Looking up the rest from reference TRBV7-3 and TRBJ1-1 gives the full variable domain: GAGVSQTPSNKVTEKGKYVELRCDPISGHTALYWYRQSLGQGPEFLIYFQGTGAADDSGLPNDRFFAVRPEGSVSTLKIQRTERGDSAVYLCASSIAGGVLTEAFFGQGTRLTVV.

This clonotype appeared a few times. The CDR3 loop reads CSVRVGGSTDTQYF. The CDR3 nucleotides read TGCAGCGTTAGGGTTGGGGGGAGCACAGATACGCAGTATTTT. V gene TRBV29-1 combines with J gene TRBJ2-3, with a tentative D call TRBD2 (6 bases). Germline V gene data show CDR1 as SQVTM and CDR2 as ANQGSEA. The CDR3 consists of 14 residues. The germline V and J ends were trimmed by 5 bases and 0 bases, with 12 bases remaining between them.

The J gene is TRBJ1-1, the V gene TRBV28; 9 bases fit TRBD1. The CDR3 is made up of 14 amino acids. The V gene end was trimmed by 5 bases and the J gene end by 6 bases; junction bases not matched to a gene: 7. Germline V gene data show CDR1 as MDHEN and CDR2 as SYDVKM. CDR3 protein: CASSAPGQGPEAFF. CDR3 DNA sequence: TGTGCCAGCAGTGCCCCGGGACAGGGTCCTGAAGCTTTCTTT. The full variable domain, with the rest looked up from reference TRBV28 and TRBJ1-1, is DVKVTQSSRYLVKRTGEKVFLECVQDMDHENMFWYRQDPGLGLRLIYFSYDVKMKEKGDIPEGYSVSREKKERFSLILESASTNQTSMYLCASSAPGQGPEAFFGQGTRLTVV.

In the case of this clonotype: A read error may account for a junction end that differs from germline. This rearrangement joins TRBV12-3 or TRBV12-4 to TRBJ2-3; 7 nucleotides match TRBD1. The CDR3 is made up of 14 amino acids. CDR3: CASSLIGGTDMQYF. CDR3 bases: TGTGCCAGCAGTTTGATAGGGGGCACAGATATGCAGTATTTT.

This clonotype was seen at least ten times. The genes are TRBV20-1 and TRBJ2-1; possible D gene TRBD2, 5 bases. This CDR3 is 12 amino acids long. Germline V gene data show CDR1 as DFQATT and CDR2 as SNEGSKA (reference sequence). The V end was cut by 5 bases, the J end by 4 bases, with 9 bases between. The CDR3 nucleotides read TGCAGTGCTCACCGGGAATACAATGAGCAGTTCTTC. This sequence encodes CSAHREYNEQFF.

This rearrangement joins TRBV28 to TRBJ1-5, with a possible D match to TRBD1 (5 bases). Germline V gene lookup returns CDR1 MDHEN and CDR2 SYDVKM. This CDR3 has 14 amino acids. V was clipped by 7 bases and J by 6 bases, with 16 bases between them. The CDR3 spells CASTLPQGSQPQHF. The CDR3 bases are TGTGCCAGCACTTTGCCCCAGGGAAGTCAGCCCCAGCATTTT. The variable domain in full, with the rest retrieved from reference TRBV28 and TRBJ1-5, is DVKVTQSSRYLVKRTGEKVFLECVQDMDHENMFWYRQDPGLGLRLIYFSYDVKMKEKGDIPEGYSVSREKKERFSLILESASTNQTSMYLCASTLPQGSQPQHFGDGTRLSIL.

The chain recombines TRBV29-1 with TRBJ2-3; 8 bases align to TRBD2. Losses at the gene ends were 0 bases for V and 4 bases for J; bases not matched to a gene: 6. There are 15 residues in the CDR3. The germline gives CDR1 SQVTM, CDR2 ANQGSEA. In DNA, the CDR3 is TGCAGCGTTGAAGATGAGCGGGGGCAGTCAGATACGCAGTATTTT. Protein sequence: CSVEDERGQSDTQYF.

This clonotype showed up just a few times. The chain has TRBV3-1 and TRBJ2-5; D gene ambiguous. CDR3 length equals 15 residues. Trimming pared 0 bases from V and 2 bases from J, leaving 10 bases between. Per the germline V gene, CDR1 is LGHDT and CDR2 is YNNKEL (reference sequence). The chain's CDR3 is CASSQEGSPQETQYF. As DNA, the CDR3 is TGTGCCAGCAGCCAAGAGGGGTCCCCTCAAGAGACCCAGTACTTC.

This CDR3 is CASSPGRTCTF. In DNA form, the CDR3 reads TGTGCCAGCAGCCCGGGACGGACCTGCACCTTC. V usage is TRBV11-2 and J usage is TRBJ1-2; possibly TRBD1 for D (5 bases). The V gene lost 5 bases and the J gene lost 13 bases, with 14 bases spanning the gap. Germline CDR1 is SGHAT and CDR2 is FQNNGV. CDR3 length equals 11 residues.

This clonotype came up a few times. The genes are TRBV28 and TRBJ2-3; a weak D match, TRBD1 (5 bases). Germline CDR1 MDHEN, CDR2 SYDVKM. CDR3 length: 13 amino acids. The V end was cut by 5 bases, the J end by 5 bases, with 11 bases between. In DNA form, the CDR3 reads TGTGCCAGCAGTGTGGGGCGCTTAGATACGCAGTATTTT. Protein sequence: CASSVGRLDTQYF.

CDR3 in DNA: TGTGCCAGCAGCCCCAGGCCCGTTTATAATTCACCCCTCCACTTT. Residues: CASSPRPVYNSPLHF. The chain has TRBV7-2 and TRBJ1-6, with D hard to call. Germline loops: CDR1 SGHTA, CDR2 FQGNSA. Deletions cut 5 bases from V and 4 bases from J, with 12 bases between. The CDR3 length is 15 residues.